This T cell receptor beta chain was captured in a study of blood T cell repertoires in COVID-19. Study as a whole: The study drew acute and convalescent COVID-19 samples from the United States, Italy and Spain.

Original processing methods: The assay estimated nucleated cells by amplifying reference gene primers. The protocol was immunoSEQ multiplex PCR, while the TCRdb copy is restricted to in-frame clones and leaves out a portion. V and J calls and clone size come straight from that table; D and trimming were deduced from the DNA. This sample has a few hundred thousand clones, with around four fifths found just once. Germline CDR1 reads SGDLS; CDR2 reads YYNGEE. V was clipped by 0 bases and J by 10 bases; unmatched bases: 6. The CDR3 covers 14 residues. This clonotype was sampled from a young man with active or convalescent COVID-19. Sequenced material: peripheral blood. The rearrangement joins TRBV9 to TRBJ1-4; 7 bases are a match to TRBD1. CDR3 coding DNA: TGTGCCAGCAGCGTAGATCCGACAGGGAGAAAACTGTTTTTT. Protein product: CASSVDPTGRKLFF.